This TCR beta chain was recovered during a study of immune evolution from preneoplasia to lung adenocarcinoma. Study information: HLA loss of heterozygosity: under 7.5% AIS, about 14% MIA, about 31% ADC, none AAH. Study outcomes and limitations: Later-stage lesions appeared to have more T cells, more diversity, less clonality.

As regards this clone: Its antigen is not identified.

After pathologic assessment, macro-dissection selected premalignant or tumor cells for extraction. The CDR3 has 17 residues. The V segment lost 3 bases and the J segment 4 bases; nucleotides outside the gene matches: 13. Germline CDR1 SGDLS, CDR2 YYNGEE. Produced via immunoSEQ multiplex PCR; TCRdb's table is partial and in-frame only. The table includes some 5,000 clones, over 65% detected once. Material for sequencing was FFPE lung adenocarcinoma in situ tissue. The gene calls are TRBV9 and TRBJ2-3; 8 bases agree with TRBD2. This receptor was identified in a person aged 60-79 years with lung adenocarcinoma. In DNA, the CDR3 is TGTGCCAGCAGCGATTTCGCCGGGACTAGTGGGGCAGATACGCAGTATTTT. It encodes CASSDFAGTSGADTQYF. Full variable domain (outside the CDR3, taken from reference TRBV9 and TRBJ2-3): DSGVTQTPKHLITATGQRVTLRCSPRSGDLSVYWYQQSLDQGLQFLIQYYNGEERAKGNILERFSAQQFPDLHSELNLSSLELGDSALYFCASSDFAGTSGADTQYFGPGTRLTVL.